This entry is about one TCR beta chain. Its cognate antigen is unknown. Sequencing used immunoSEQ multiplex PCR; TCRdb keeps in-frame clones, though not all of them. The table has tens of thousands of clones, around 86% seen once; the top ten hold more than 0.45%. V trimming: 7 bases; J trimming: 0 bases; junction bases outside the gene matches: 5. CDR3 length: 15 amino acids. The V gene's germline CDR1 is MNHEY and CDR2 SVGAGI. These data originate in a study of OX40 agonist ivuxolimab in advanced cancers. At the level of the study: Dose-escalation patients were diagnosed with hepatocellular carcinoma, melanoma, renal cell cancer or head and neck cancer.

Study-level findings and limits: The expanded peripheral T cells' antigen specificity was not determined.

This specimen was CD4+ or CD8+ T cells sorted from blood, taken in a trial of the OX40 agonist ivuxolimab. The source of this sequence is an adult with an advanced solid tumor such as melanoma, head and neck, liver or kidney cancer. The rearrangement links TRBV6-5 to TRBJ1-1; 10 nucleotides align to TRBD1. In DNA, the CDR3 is TGTGCCAGCAACCGACAGGGGGCTATGAACACTGAAGCTTTCTTT. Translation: CASNRQGAMNTEAFF.